Described below is a single TCR beta chain sequence and its context. Its antigen remains unidentified. These data come from a study of CD8+ T cells in alopecia areata. General observations from the study: Resident alphabeta T-cell populations of normal skin are likewise subject to sequencing in scalp samples.

The CDR3 is made up of 16 amino acids. Germline-derived CDR1 and CDR2 are SGHNT and YYREEE (reference sequence). V shed 4 bases and J shed 0 bases, with 17 bases lying between them. Following extraction, RNA underwent reverse transcription to cDNA, which served as the sequencing template. The assay was immunoSEQ multiplex PCR, and TCRdb's table has in-frame clones only and misses some. In the table there are about 200,000 clones, 50% to 65% of which are singletons. Sequencing was performed on CD4+ T cells sorted from blood, taken at week 0. This TCR derives from a human donor with alopecia areata. The chain is built from TRBV5-4 and TRBJ2-7; TRBD1 might be the D (6 bases). Here the CDR3 reads CASSTEPDRSSYEQYF. The CDR3 bases are TGTGCCAGCAGCACCGAGCCAGACAGGAGCTCCTACGAGCAGTACTTC.